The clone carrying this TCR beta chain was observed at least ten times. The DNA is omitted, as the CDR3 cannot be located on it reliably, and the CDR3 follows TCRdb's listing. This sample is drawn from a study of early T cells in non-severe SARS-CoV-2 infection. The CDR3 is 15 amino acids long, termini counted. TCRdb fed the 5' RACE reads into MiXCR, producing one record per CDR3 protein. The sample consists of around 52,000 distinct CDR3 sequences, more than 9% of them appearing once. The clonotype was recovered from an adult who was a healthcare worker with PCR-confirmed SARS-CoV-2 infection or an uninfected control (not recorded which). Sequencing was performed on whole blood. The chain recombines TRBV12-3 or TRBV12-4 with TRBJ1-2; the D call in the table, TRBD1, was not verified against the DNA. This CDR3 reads CASSSSTGRGLGYTF.